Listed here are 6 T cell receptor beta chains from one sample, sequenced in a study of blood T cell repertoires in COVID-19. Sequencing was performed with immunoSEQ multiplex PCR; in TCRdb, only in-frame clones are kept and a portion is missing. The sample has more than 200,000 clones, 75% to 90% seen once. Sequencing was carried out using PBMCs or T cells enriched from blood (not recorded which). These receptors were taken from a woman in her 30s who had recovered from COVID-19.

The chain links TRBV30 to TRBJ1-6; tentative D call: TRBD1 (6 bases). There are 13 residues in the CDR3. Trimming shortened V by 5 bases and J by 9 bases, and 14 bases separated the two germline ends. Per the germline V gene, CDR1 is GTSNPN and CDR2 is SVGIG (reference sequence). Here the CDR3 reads CAWGGFSGSPLHF. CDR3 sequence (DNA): TGTGCCTGGGGGGGCTTCTCCGGTTCACCCCTCCACTTT.

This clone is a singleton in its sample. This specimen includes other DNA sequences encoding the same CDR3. Here the CDR3 reads CASSVGRADTQYF. The CDR3 region has the DNA TGTGCCAGCAGCGTAGGACGGGCAGATACGCAGTATTTT. The chain couples TRBV9 to TRBJ2-3; D is uncertain. CDR3 length equals 13 residues. Germline loops: CDR1 SGDLS, CDR2 YYNGEE. Trimming took off 0 bases at V and 4 bases at J, with 6 bases between the two ends.

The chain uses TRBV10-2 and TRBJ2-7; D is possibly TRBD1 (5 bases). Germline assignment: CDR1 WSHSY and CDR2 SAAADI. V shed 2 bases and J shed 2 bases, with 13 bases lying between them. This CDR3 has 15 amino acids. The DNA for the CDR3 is TGCGCCAGCAGTGAGCCAGGCGGCAGGGCCTACGAGCAGTACTTC. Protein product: CASSEPGGRAYEQYF.

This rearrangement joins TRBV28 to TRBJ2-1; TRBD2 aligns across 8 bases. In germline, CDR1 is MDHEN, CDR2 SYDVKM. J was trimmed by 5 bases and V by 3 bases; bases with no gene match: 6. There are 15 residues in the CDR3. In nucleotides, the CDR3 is TGTGCCAGCAGTTTTTCGGGAGGGCCCCACAATGAGCAGTTCTTC. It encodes CASSFSGGPHNEQFF. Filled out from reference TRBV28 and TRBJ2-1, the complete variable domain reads DVKVTQSSRYLVKRTGEKVFLECVQDMDHENMFWYRQDPGLGLRLIYFSYDVKMKEKGDIPEGYSVSREKKERFSLILESASTNQTSMYLCASSFSGGPHNEQFFGPGTRLTVL.

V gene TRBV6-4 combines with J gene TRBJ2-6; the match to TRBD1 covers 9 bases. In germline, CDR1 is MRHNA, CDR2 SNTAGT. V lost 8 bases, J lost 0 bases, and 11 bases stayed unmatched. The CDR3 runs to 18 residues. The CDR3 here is CASELRDRASSGANVLTF. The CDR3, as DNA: TGTGCCAGCGAACTCCGGGACAGGGCGAGCTCTGGGGCCAACGTCCTGACTTTC.

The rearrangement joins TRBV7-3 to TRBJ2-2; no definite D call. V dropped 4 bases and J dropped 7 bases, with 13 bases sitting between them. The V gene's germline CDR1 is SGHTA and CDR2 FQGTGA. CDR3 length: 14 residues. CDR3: CASSSAFGGGELFF. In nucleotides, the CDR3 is TGTGCCAGCAGCTCCGCGTTCGGCGGCGGGGAGCTGTTTTTT. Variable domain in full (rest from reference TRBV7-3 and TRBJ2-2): GAGVSQTPSNKVTEKGKYVELRCDPISGHTALYWYRQSLGQGPEFLIYFQGTGAADDSGLPNDRFFAVRPEGSVSTLKIQRTERGDSAVYLCASSSAFGGGELFFGEGSRLTVL.